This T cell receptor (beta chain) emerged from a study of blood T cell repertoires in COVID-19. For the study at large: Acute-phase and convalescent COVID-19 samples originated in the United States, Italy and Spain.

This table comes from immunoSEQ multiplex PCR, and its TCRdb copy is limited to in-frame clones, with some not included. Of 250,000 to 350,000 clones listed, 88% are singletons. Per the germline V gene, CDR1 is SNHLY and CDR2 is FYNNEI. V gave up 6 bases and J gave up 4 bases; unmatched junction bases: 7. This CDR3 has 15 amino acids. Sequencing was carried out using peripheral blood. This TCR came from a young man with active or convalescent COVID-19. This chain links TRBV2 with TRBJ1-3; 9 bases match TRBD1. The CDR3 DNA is TGTGCCAGCAGAGAAACAGGGGGCATCGGAAACACCATATATTTT. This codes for CASRETGGIGNTIYF.